This T cell receptor beta chain was captured by sequencing in a study of CXCR3-negative and CXCR3-positive naive CD8 T cells. The overall study: Sequencing yielded 150 million or so TRB reads, roughly 1.5 +/- 0.3 million per library.

CDR1 MNHEY and CDR2 SMNVEV come from the germline V gene (reference sequence). The CDR3 sequence is 12 residues long. The authors prepared UMI-labeled TRB cDNA libraries by 5' RACE. TCRdb re-analyzed the 5' RACE reads; it lists each CDR3 protein once, without DNA. This sample's clone table lists 100,000 to 150,000 distinct CDR3 sequences. As for this clonotype: Its antigen is as yet unknown.

Regarding the study as a whole: TRBV-TRBJ usage was similar across naive CXCR3 subsets but distinct in memory cells. The authors found comparable surface CD5 between naive subsets and inferred TCR strength from TRB CDR3 properties.

The gene calls are TRBV27 and TRBJ2-1. This receptor was obtained from a human donor in good health. Some clones in this sample may be carry-over from other donors' samples. The material sequenced was naive CXCR3- CD8+ T cells from blood. Subset noted: CD45RO-CCR7+CD27+CD95- naive CD8+ T cells lacking CXCR3 (TNR3-). CDR3: CASSLNRNEQFF.